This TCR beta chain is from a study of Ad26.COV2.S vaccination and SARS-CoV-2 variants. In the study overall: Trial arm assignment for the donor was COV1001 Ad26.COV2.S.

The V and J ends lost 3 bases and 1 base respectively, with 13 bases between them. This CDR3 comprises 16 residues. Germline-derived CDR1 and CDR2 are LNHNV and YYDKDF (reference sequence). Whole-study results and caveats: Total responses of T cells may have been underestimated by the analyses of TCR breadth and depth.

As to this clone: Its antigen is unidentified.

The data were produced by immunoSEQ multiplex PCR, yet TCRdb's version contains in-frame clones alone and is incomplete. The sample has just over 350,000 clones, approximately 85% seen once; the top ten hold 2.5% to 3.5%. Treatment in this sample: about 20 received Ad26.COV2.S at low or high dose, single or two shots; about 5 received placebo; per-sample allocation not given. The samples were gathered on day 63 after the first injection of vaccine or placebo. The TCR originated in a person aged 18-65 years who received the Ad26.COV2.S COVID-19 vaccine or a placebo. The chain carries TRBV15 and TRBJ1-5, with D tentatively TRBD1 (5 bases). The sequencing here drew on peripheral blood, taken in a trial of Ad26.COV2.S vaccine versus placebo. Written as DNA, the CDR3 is TGTGCCACCAGCAGGCAGGGTACGGAGAGCAATCAGCCCCAGCATTTT. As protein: CATSRQGTESNQPQHF.